A single sample gave rise to the 18 T cell receptor beta chains below, sequenced in a study of blood T cell repertoires in COVID-19. Method: immunoSEQ multiplex PCR; TCRdb's copy keeps in-frame clones and lacks some. This sample yields a few hundred thousand clones, of which roughly 87% are seen a single time; around 8.9% belongs to the top ten. Sequencing used PBMCs or T cells enriched from blood (not recorded which). Receptors were obtained from a woman aged 18-35 years who had recovered from COVID-19.

This clone showed up just a few times. The chain combines TRBV10-2 with TRBJ2-5; D might be TRBD2 (6 bases). Germline lookup yields CDR1 WSHSY and CDR2 SAAADI. Trimming removed 3 bases from V and 5 bases from J, with 13 bases in between. The CDR3 is 14 residues long. The CDR3 is CASSDGGVAETQYF. The DNA for the CDR3 is TGCGCCAGCAGTGATGGAGGGGTCGCGGAGACCCAGTACTTC.

This clone was recorded only once. Here the CDR3 DNA reads TGTGCCAGCAGCCCAGCGGGGGGGCAATTCGTCGGGGAGCTGTTTTTT. It encodes CASSPAGGQFVGELFF. The genes are TRBV11-2 and TRBJ2-2; 10 nucleotides agree with TRBD2. J was trimmed by 7 bases and V by 5 bases; bases with no gene match: 10. This CDR3 is built from 16 residues. Per germline, CDR1 SGHAT and CDR2 FQNNGV. The variable domain in full, with the rest retrieved from reference TRBV11-2 and TRBJ2-2, is EAGVAQSPRYKIIEKRQSVAFWCNPISGHATLYWYQQILGQGPKLLIQFQNNGVVDDSQLPKDRFSAERLKGVDSTLKIQPAKLEDSAVYLCASSPAGGQFVGELFFGEGSRLTVL.

V is TRBV3-1 (or the pseudogene TRBV3-2) and J is TRBJ2-7, with D uncertain. The CDR3 totals 12 residues. Germline V gene sequence: CDR1 LGHDT, CDR2 YNNKEL (reference sequence). V gave up 3 bases and J gave up 3 bases, with 6 bases separating them. The CDR3 DNA reads as TGTGCCAGCAGCCAGACAAACTACGAGCAGTACTTC. Residues: CASSQTNYEQYF.

V usage is TRBV6-5 and J usage is TRBJ1-4; TRBD1 matches at 10 bases. The CDR3 loop spans 16 amino acids. Per the germline V gene, CDR1 is MNHEY and CDR2 is SVGAGI. J was trimmed by 4 bases and V by 2 bases; bases with no gene match: 4. This CDR3 is CASSYLGTGVNEKLFF. CDR3 nucleotides: TGTGCCAGCAGTTACCTAGGGACAGGGGTTAATGAAAAACTGTTTTTT.

The chain has TRBV28 and TRBJ1-5; TRBD1 is a possible D gene (6 bases). V was clipped by 1 base and J by 6 bases, with 19 bases between them. The germline gives CDR1 MDHEN, CDR2 SYDVKM. The CDR3 length is 17 residues. This CDR3 is CASSLLAGAGLGQPQHF. The CDR3 nucleotides read TGTGCCAGCAGTTTATTAGCGGGGGCCGGTTTGGGTCAGCCCCAGCATTTT. The variable domain in full, completed from reference TRBV28 and TRBJ1-5, reads DVKVTQSSRYLVKRTGEKVFLECVQDMDHENMFWYRQDPGLGLRLIYFSYDVKMKEKGDIPEGYSVSREKKERFSLILESASTNQTSMYLCASSLLAGAGLGQPQHFGDGTRLSIL.

The genes are TRBV6-2 or TRBV6-3 and TRBJ2-7; possibly TRBD2 for D (5 bases). Trimming left V 2 bases short and J 5 bases short, with 7 bases between. Germline V gene lookup returns CDR1 MNHEY and CDR2 SVGEGT. CDR3 size: 12 residues. CDR3 bases: TGTGCCAGCAGTTACGTAGCGAACGAGCAGTACTTC. Translated: CASSYVANEQYF.

The chain links TRBV6-2 or TRBV6-3 to TRBJ1-5; 7 bases align to TRBD1. In germline, CDR1 is MNHEY, CDR2 SVGEGT. With 0 bases clipped from V and 7 bases from J, the junction kept 6 bases outside the gene matches. This CDR3 is built from 15 residues. The CDR3 region has the DNA TGTGCCAGCAGTTACTCTCGACAGGGCGGACAGCCCCAGCATTTT. Translating gives CASSYSRQGGQPQHF.

The chain is built from TRBV7-9 and TRBJ1-1; possibly TRBD1 for D (6 bases). The CDR3 has 12 residues. Germline V gene lookup returns CDR1 SEHNR and CDR2 FQNEAQ (reference sequence). The ends were cut back, 5 bases at V and 8 bases at J, with 12 bases in the middle. For the CDR3, the DNA is TGTGCCAGCAGCCACCTACAGGGCGAAGCTTTCTTT. Translating it yields CASSHLQGEAFF.

The rearrangement joins TRBV25-1 to TRBJ1-2, with D uncertain. The germline V gene encodes CDR1 MGHDK and CDR2 SYGVNS. V lost 1 base and J 4 bases, leaving 10 bases between the germline ends. The CDR3 covers 14 residues. CDR3 residues: CASSEWAGSYGYTF. For the CDR3, the DNA is TGTGCCAGCAGTGAATGGGCTGGGAGCTATGGCTACACCTTC.

The chain is built from TRBV6-1 and TRBJ1-2, with 7 bases aligning to TRBD1. J lost 4 bases, V lost 0 bases, and 5 bases had no gene match. The CDR3 loop spans 15 amino acids. Germline CDR1 reads MNHNS; CDR2 reads SASEGT. In DNA, the CDR3 is TGTGCCAGCAGTGAAGCGCTTCAGGGGGTCTATGGCTACACCTTC. It specifies CASSEALQGVYGYTF.

The chain joins TRBV18 to TRBJ2-6; 7 bases align to TRBD1. The CDR3 has 18 residues. Germline trimming cut 2 bases from V and 4 bases from J; bases unmatched to any gene: 11. Germline V gene lookup returns CDR1 KGHSH and CDR2 LQKENI. The CDR3 protein is CASSPNRGGTRGANVLTF. The CDR3, as DNA: TGTGCCAGCTCACCAAACAGGGGCGGTACGAGGGGGGCCAACGTCCTGACTTTC.

CDR3 nucleotide sequence: TGTGCCAGCAGCCTACCCAACGGGGGCTATGGCTACACCTTC. Amino acids: CASSLPNGGYGYTF. The chain employs TRBV28 and TRBJ1-2; D may be TRBD1 (5 bases). This CDR3 is 14 amino acids long. Germline CDR1 MDHEN, CDR2 SYDVKM. Trimming shortened V by 6 bases and J by 4 bases, and 15 bases separated the two germline ends.

This chain links TRBV27 with TRBJ1-1; tentatively, D is TRBD1 (5 bases). Germline assignment: CDR1 MNHEY and CDR2 SMNVEV (reference sequence). Trimming pared 2 bases from V and 0 bases from J, leaving 10 bases between. This CDR3 comprises 15 residues. In DNA, the CDR3 is TGTGCCAGCAGTTTAGGGGCAGGGCTGAACACTGAAGCTTTCTTT. As protein: CASSLGAGLNTEAFF.

The rearrangement joins TRBV2 to TRBJ2-3; D might be TRBD2 (5 bases). This CDR3 has 14 residues. Trimming shortened V by 4 bases and J by 0 bases, and 8 bases separated the two germline ends. Germline V gives CDR1 SNHLY, CDR2 FYNNEI. The CDR3 loop is CASSVRVSTDTQYF. The CDR3 nucleotides read TGTGCCAGCAGTGTGCGGGTTAGCACAGATACGCAGTATTTT. Based on the CDR3 plus reference TRBV2 and TRBJ2-3, the full variable domain is EPEVTQTPSHQVTQMGQEVILRCVPISNHLYFYWYRQILGQKVEFLVSFYNNEISEKSEIFDDQFSVERPDGSNFTLKIRSTKLEDSAMYFCASSVRVSTDTQYFGPGTRLTVL.

The genes are TRBV6-2 or TRBV6-3 and TRBJ1-2, with a weak D call TRBD1 (5 bases). V was trimmed by 5 bases and J by 5 bases, leaving 15 bases between them. Germline-derived CDR1 and CDR2 are MNHEY and SVGEGT. The CDR3 is made up of 14 amino acids. Here the CDR3 DNA reads TGTGCCAGCAGTCCCCTGGGGGGGAGATATGGCTACACCTTC. It specifies CASSPLGGRYGYTF.

This clone has a single count. The V gene is TRBV5-1, the J gene TRBJ1-4, with TRBD1 matching 9 bases. Per the germline V gene, CDR1 is SGHRS and CDR2 is YFSETQ. CDR3 size: 18 residues. V gave up 0 bases and J gave up 0 bases; unmatched junction bases: 6. Written as DNA, the CDR3 is TGCGCCAGCAGCTTGGAAGAACAGGGGGCAGCAACTAATGAAAAACTGTTTTTT. It specifies CASSLEEQGAATNEKLFF.

The J gene is TRBJ2-1, the V gene TRBV12-3 or TRBV12-4; no reliable D call. The CDR3 consists of 13 residues. V was cut by 4 bases and J by 7 bases, with 11 bases left in between. The CDR3 DNA reads TGTGCCAGCAGTTCCCCCTCGTTGAATGAGCAGTTCTTC. Its protein product is CASSSPSLNEQFF.

CDR3 DNA: TGTGCCATCAGGGGTGGGGACAGGGGCTACGAGCAGTACTTC. Protein product: CAIRGGDRGYEQYF. The genes are TRBV10-3 and TRBJ2-7; 10 bases map to TRBD1. The germline V gene encodes CDR1 ENHRY and CDR2 SYGVKD. CDR3 length: 14 amino acids. V was clipped by 6 bases and J by 3 bases; unmatched bases: 5.